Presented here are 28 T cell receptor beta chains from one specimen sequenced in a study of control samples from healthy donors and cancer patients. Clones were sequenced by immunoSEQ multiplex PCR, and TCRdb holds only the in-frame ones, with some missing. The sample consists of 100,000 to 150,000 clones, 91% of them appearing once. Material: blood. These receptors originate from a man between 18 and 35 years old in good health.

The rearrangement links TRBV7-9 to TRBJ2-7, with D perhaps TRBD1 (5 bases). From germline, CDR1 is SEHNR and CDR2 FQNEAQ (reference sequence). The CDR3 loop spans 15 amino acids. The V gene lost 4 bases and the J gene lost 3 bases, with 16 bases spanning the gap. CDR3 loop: CASSSKTATNYEQYF. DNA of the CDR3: TGTGCCAGCAGCTCCAAGACAGCTACTAACTACGAGCAGTACTTC. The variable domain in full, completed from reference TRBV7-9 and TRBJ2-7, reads DTGVSQNPRHKITKRGQNVTFRCDPISEHNRLYWYRQTLGQGPEFLTYFQNEAQLEKSRLLSDRFSAERPKGSFSTLEIQRTEQGDSAMYLCASSSKTATNYEQYFGPGTRLTVT.

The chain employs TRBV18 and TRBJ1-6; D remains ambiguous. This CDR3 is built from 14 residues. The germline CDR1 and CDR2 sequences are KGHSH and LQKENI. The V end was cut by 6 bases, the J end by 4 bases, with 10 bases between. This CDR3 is CASSLTNYNSPLHF. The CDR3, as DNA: TGTGCCAGCTCCCTCACAAATTATAATTCACCCCTCCACTTT.

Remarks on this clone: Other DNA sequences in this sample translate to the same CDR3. The CDR3 sequence: CASSLVGTNTEAFF. CDR3 coding DNA: TGTGCCAGCAGCTTGGTAGGCACGAACACTGAAGCTTTCTTT. This sequence joins TRBV5-6 and TRBJ1-1; D unclear. This CDR3 comprises 14 residues. Per the germline V gene, CDR1 is SGHDT and CDR2 is YYEEEE. Trimming stripped 0 bases from V and 1 base from J, with 7 bases between.

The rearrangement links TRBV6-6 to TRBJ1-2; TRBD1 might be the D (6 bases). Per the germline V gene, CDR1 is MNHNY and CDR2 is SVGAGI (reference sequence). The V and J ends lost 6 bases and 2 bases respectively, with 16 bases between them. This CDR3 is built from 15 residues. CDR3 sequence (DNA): TGTGCCAGCAGCCGGCGTTCGGGGGCGAACTATGGCTACACCTTC. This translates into CASSRRSGANYGYTF.

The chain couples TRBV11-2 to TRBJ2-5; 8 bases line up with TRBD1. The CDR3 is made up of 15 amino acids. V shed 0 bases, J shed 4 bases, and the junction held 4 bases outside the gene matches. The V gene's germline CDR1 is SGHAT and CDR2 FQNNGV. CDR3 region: CASSLETGVGETQYF. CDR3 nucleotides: TGTGCCAGCAGCTTAGAGACAGGGGTGGGAGAGACCCAGTACTTC.

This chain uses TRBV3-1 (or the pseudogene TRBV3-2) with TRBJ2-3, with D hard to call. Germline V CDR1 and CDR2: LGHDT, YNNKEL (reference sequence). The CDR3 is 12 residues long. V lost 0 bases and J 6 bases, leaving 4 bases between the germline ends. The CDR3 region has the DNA TGTGCCAGCAGCCAAGATTGGGATACGCAGTATTTT. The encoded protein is CASSQDWDTQYF.

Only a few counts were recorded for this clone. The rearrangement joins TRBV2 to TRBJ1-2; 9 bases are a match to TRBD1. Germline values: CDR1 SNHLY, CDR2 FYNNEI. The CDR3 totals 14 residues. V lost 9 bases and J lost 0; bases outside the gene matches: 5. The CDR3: CARARDRANYGYTF. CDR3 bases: TGTGCCAGAGCCCGGGACAGGGCTAACTATGGCTACACCTTC.

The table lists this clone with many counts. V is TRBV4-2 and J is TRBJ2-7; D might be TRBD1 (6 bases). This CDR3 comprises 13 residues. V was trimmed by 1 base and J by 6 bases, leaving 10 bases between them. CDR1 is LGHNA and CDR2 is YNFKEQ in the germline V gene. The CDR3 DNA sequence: TGTGCCAGCAGCCAAGGACAGGAGCTCGAGCAGTACTTC. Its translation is CASSQGQELEQYF.

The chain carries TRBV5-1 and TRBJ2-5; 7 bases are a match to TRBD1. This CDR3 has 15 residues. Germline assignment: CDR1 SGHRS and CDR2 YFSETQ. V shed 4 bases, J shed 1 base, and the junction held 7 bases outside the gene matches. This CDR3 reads CASSPGTALQETQYF. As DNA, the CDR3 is TGCGCCAGCAGCCCCGGGACAGCTCTCCAAGAGACCCAGTACTTC.

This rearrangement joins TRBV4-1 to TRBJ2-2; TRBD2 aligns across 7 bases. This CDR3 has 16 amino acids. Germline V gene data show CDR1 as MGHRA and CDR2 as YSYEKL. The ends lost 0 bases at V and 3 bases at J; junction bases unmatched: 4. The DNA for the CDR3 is TGCGCCAGCAGCCAAGATCCCAGCGGGGACACCGGGGAGCTGTTTTTT. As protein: CASSQDPSGDTGELFF.

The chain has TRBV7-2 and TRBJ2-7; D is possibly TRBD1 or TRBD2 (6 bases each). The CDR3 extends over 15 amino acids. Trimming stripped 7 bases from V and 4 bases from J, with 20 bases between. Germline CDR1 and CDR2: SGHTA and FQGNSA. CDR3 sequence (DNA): TGTGCCAGCACCGAGGGGGGTTTTAGCGCATACGAGCAGTACTTC. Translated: CASTEGGFSAYEQYF.

CDR3 loop: CASSPLDRGQETQYF. The CDR3 nucleotides read TGTGCCAGCAGTCCCCTAGACAGGGGGCAAGAGACCCAGTACTTC. The gene calls are TRBV6-2 or TRBV6-3 and TRBJ2-5, with 9 bases identical to TRBD1. The CDR3 covers 15 residues. From germline, CDR1 is MNHEY and CDR2 SVGEGT. The V gene end was trimmed by 5 bases and the J gene end by 2 bases; junction bases not matched to a gene: 6.

CDR3: CASSKDRNYGYTF. In DNA form, the CDR3 reads TGTGCCAGCAGCAAGGACAGAAACTATGGCTACACCTTC. The chain carries TRBV7-9 and TRBJ1-2, with D possibly matching TRBD1 (6 bases). The length of the CDR3 is 13 residues. Germline loops: CDR1 SEHNR, CDR2 FQNEAQ (reference sequence). V gave up 5 bases and J gave up 2 bases, with 9 bases separating them.

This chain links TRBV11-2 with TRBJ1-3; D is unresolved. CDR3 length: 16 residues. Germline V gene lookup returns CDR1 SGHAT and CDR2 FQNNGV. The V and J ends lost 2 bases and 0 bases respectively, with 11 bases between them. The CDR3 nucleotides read TGTGCCAGCAGCTTAAATTCGGCAGGCTCTGGAAACACCATATATTTT. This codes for CASSLNSAGSGNTIYF.

CDR3 loop: CASSIGSGVAWSFF. CDR3 in DNA: TGTGCCAGTAGTATAGGGTCCGGGGTCGCATGGTCTTTCTTT. The V gene is TRBV19, the J gene TRBJ1-1; D remains unclear. Trimming shortened V by 1 base and J by 12 bases, and 18 bases separated the two germline ends. The germline V gene encodes CDR1 LNHDA and CDR2 SQIVND (reference sequence). The CDR3 has 14 amino acids.

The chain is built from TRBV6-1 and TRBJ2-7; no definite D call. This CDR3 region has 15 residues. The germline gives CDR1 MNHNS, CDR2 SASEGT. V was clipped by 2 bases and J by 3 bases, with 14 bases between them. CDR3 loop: CASSELGSLGYEQYF. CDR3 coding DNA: TGTGCCAGCAGTGAATTGGGCAGCCTTGGCTACGAGCAGTACTTC.

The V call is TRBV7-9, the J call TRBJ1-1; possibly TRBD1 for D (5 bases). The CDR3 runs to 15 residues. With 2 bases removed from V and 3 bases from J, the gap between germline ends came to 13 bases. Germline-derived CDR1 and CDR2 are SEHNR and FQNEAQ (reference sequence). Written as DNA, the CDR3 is TGTGCCAGCAGCTTATACGCAGGGACGCACACTGAAGCTTTCTTT. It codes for CASSLYAGTHTEAFF.

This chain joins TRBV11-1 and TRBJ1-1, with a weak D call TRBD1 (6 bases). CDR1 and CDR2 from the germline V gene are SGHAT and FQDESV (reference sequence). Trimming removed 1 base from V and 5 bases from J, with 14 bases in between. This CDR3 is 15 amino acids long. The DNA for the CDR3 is TGTGCCAGCAGCTTAGAGTCGGCAGGGGTGACTGAAGCTTTCTTT. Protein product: CASSLESAGVTEAFF.

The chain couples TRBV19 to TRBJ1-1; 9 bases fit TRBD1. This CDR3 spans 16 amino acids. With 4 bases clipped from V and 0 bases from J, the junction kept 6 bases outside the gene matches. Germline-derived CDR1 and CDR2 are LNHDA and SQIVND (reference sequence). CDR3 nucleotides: TGTGCCAGTAGTACGGGACAGGGAATACTGAACACTGAAGCTTTCTTT. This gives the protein CASSTGQGILNTEAFF.

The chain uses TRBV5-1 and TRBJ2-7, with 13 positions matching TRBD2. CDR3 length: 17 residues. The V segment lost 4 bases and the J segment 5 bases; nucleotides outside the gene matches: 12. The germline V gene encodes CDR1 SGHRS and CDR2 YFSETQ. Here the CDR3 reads CASSQQLAGGIIDEQYF. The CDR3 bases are TGCGCCAGCAGCCAACAACTAGCGGGGGGGATTATTGACGAGCAGTACTTC.

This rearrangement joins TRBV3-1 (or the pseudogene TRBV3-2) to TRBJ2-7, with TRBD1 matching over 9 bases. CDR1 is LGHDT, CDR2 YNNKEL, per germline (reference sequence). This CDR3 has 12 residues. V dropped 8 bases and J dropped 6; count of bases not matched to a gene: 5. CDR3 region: CASGTGLGEQYF. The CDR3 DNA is TGTGCCAGCGGGACAGGGCTTGGCGAGCAGTACTTC.

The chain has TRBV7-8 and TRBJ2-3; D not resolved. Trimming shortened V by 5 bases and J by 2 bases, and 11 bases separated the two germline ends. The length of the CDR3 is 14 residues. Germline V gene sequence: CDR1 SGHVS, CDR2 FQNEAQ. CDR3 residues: CASSARIFTDTQYF. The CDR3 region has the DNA TGTGCCAGCAGCGCCCGGATCTTCACAGATACGCAGTATTTT.

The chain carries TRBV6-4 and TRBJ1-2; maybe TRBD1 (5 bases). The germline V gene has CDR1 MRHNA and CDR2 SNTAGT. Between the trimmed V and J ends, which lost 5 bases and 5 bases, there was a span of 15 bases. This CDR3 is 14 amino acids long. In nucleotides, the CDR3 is TGTGCCAGCAGTCCCTCGGACACGGGGTATGGCTACACCTTC. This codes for CASSPSDTGYGYTF.

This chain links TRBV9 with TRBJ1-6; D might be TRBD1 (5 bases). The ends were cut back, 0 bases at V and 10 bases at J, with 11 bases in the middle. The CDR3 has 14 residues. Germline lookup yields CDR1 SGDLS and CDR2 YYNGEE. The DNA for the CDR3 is TGTGCCAGCAGCGTAGCAGGGCCCGAATCACCCCTCCACTTT. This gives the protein CASSVAGPESPLHF.

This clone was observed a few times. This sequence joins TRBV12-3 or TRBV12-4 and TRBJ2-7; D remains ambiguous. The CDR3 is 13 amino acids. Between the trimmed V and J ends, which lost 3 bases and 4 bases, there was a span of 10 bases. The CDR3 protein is CASSFGSLYEQYF. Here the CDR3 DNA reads TGTGCCAGCAGTTTCGGTAGCCTATACGAGCAGTACTTC.

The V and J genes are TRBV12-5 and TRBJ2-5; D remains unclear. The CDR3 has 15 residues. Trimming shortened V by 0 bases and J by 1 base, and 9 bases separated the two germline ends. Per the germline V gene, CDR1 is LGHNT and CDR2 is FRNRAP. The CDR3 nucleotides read TGTGCTAGTGGTTTGGTACGGCCTGGCCAAGAGACCCAGTACTTC. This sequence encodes CASGLVRPGQETQYF.

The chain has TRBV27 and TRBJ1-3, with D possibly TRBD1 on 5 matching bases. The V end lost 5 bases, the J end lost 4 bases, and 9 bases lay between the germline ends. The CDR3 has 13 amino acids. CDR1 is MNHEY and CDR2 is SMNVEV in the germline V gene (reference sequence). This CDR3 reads CASSVGGGNTIYF. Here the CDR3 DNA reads TGTGCCAGCAGTGTGGGGGGGGGAAACACCATATATTTT.

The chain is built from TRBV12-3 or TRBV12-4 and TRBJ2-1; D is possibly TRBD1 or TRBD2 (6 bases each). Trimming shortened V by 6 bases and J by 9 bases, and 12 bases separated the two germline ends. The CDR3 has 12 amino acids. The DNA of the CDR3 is TGTGCCAGCAGCTCAAGGGGGGTTGAGCAGTTCTTC. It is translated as CASSSRGVEQFF.